This T cell receptor (beta chain) is from a study of blood T cell repertoires in COVID-19. Study-wide context: From the United States, Italy and Spain came samples of acute and convalescent COVID-19. T cells, B-cell-depleted T cells, or PBMCs provided the cDNA or gDNA that served as material.

Only in-frame clones appear in the TCRdb table, and some are missing; sequencing was by immunoSEQ multiplex PCR. This sample yields approximately 120,000 clones, of which about nine tenths are seen a single time; around 1.2% belongs to the top ten. This clone was detected once. Source material: peripheral blood. This receptor was taken from a human donor in a cohort sampled during active COVID-19.

The CDR3 reads CASSSPTSGTYNEQFF. DNA of the CDR3: TGTGCCAGCAGCTCCCCGACTAGCGGCACCTACAATGAGCAGTTCTTC. The chain has TRBV5-4 and TRBJ2-1, with 9 bases aligning to TRBD2. Germline CDR1 SGHNT, CDR2 YYREEE (reference sequence). J lost 2 bases, V lost 3 bases, and 6 bases had no gene match. The CDR3 covers 16 residues.